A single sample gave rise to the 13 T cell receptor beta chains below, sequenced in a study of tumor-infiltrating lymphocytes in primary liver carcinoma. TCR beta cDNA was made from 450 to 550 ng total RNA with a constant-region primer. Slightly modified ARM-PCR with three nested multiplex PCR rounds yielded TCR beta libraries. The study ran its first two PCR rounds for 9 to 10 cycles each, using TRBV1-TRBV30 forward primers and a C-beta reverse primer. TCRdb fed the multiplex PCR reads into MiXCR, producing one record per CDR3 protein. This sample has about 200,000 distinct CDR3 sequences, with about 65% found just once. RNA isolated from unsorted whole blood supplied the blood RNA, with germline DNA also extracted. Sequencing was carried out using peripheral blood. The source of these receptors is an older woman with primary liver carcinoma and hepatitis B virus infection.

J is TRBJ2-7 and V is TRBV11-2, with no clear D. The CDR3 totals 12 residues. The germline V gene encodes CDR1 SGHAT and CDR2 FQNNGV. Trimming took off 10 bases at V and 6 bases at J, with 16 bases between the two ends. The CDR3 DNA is TGTGCCAACACCGATTACGGTGCCGAGCAGTACTTC. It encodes CANTDYGAEQYF.

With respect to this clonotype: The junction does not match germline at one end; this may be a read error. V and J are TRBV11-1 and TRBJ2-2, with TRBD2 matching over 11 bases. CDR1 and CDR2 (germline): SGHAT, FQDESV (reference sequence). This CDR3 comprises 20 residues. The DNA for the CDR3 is TGTGCCGGCAGGCCAACCCACGGGACTAGCGGCAGTACGAACACCGGGGAGCTGTTTTTT. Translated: CAGRPTHGTSGSTNTGELFF.

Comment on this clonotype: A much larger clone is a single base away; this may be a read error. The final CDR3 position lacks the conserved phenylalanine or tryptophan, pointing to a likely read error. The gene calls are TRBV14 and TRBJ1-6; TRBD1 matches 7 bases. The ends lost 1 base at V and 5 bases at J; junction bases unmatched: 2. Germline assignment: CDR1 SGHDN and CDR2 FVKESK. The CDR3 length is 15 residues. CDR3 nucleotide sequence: TGTGCCAGCAGCCAAGGACAGGGTCATAATTCACCCCTCCACGTT. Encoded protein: CASSQGQGHNSPLHV.

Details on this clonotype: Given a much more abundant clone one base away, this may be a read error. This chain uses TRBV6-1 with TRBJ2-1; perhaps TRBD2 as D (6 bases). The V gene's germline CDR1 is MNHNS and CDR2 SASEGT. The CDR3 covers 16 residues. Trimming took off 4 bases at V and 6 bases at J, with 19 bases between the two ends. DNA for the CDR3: TGTGCCAGCAGTGGAGGTTTCGGGACTGGACCCAATGAGCAGTTCTTC. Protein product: CASSGGFGTGPNEQFF.

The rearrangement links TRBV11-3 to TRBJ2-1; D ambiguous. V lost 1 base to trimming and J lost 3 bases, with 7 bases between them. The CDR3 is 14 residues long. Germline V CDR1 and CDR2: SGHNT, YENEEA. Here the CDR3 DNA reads TGTGCCAGCAGCTTAGGACACAACTACAATGAGCAGTTCTTC. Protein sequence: CASSLGHNYNEQFF.

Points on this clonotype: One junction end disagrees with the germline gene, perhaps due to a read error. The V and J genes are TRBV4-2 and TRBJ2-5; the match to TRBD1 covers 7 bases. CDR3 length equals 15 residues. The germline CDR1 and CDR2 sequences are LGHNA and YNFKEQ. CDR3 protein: CASSEEGAGEETQYF. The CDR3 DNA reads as TGTGCCAGCAGCGAAGAGGGGGCCGGGGAAGAGACCCAGTACTTC.

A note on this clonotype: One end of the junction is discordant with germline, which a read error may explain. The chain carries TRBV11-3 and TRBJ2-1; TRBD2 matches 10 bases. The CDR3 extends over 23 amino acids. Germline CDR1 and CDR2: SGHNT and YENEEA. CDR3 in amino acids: CASSLVPNLAASGSLSSFNEQFF. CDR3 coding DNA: TGTGCCAGCAGCTTGGTCCCCAACCTAGCGGCTAGCGGGAGTTTGAGCTCCTTCAATGAGCAGTTCTTC.

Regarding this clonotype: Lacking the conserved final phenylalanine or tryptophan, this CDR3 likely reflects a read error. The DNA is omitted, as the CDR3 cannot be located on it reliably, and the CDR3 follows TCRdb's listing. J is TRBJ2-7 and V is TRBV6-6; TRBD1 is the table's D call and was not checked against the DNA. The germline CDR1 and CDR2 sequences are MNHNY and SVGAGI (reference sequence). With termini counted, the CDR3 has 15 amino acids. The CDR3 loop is CASSYSGTVFHEQYL.

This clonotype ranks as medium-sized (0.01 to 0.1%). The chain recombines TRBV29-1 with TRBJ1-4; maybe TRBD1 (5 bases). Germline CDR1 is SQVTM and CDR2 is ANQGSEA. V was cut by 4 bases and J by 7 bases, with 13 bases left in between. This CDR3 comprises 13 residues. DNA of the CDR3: TGCAGCGTTGCCGGGACCCCGGGTGAAAAACTGTTTTTT. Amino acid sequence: CSVAGTPGEKLFF.

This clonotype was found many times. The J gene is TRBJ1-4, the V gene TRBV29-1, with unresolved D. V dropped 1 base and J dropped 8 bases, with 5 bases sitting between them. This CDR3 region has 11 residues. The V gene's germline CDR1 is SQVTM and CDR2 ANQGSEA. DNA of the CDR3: TGCAGCGTTGAAGTTGAGGAAAAACTGTTTTTT. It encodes CSVEVEEKLFF.

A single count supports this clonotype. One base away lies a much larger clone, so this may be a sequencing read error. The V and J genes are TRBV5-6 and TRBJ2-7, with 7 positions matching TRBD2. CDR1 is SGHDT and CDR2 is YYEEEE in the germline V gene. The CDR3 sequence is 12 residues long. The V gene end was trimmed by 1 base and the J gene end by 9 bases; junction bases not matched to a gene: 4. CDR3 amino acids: CASSLSSGGQYF. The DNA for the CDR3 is TGTGCCAGCAGCTTGTCATCGGGAGGGCAGTACTTC. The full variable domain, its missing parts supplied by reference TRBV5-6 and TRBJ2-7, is DAGVTQSPTHLIKTRGQQVTLRCSPKSGHDTVSWYQQALGQGPQFIFQYYEEEERQRGNFPDRFSGHQFPNYSSELNVNALLLGDSALYLCASSLSSGGQYFGPGTRLTVT.

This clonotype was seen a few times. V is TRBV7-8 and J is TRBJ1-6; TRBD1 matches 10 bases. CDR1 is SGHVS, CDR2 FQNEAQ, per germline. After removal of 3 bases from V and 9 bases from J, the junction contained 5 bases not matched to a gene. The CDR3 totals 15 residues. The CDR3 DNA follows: TGTGCCAGCAGCTTCCGGGACAGGGGAAGTTCACCCCTCCACTTT. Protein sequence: CASSFRDRGSSPLHF.

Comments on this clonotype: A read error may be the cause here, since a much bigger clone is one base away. CDR3: CASSQGASINTGELFF. The CDR3 nucleotides read TGTGCCAGCAGCCAAGGGGCCAGTATTAACACCGGGGAGCTGTTTTTT. The chain carries TRBV4-2 and TRBJ2-2; D unresolved. This CDR3 is 16 amino acids long. Germline V CDR1 and CDR2: LGHNA, YNFKEQ. Trimming removed 1 base from V and 2 bases from J, with 11 bases in between.